The clone carrying this T cell receptor beta chain has only a few counts. As the library was built, unique molecular identifiers were attached to individual cDNA molecules. Per the original methods: The number of TCRs in each sample had a median of about 95,000 and spanned roughly 23,224 to 700,000. TCRdb reanalysed the RACE reads using MiXCR and keeps one entry per CDR3 protein. TCRdb, not the original authors, processed these V and J calls. The sample shows roughly 130,000 distinct CDR3 sequences, approximately 8.3% of them seen only once. CDR1 LGHDT and CDR2 YNNKEL come from the germline V gene (reference sequence). This CDR3 has 14 amino acids. V was pared by 1 base and J by 4 bases, with 10 bases between. This specimen comes from a study of human T cells and chemical hapten exposure. Sample time point: healthy volunteer bleed at 2 weeks. Unfractionated whole blood served as the source for total RNA extraction.

The sample was whole blood. This clonotype was obtained from a male donor in good health. Some clones in this sample may be carry-over from other donors' samples. The chain recombines TRBV3-1 with TRBJ1-2; D gene ambiguous. The CDR3 loop reads CASSQGKGSYGYTF. CDR3 nucleotides: TGTGCCAGCAGCCAAGGTAAAGGGAGCTATGGCTACACCTTC.